The 26 T cell receptor beta chains below all came from one sample that was sequenced in a study of CD8 T cells in ankylosing spondylitis. Study findings and constraints: A motif in TCR beta, a set of under ten highly homologous variants, appeared characteristic of ankylosing spondylitis blood.

TCRdb reanalysed the 5' RACE reads using MiXCR and keeps one entry per CDR3 protein. The sample consists of fewer than 750,000 distinct CDR3 sequences, roughly 19% of them appearing once. Their specific antigens are unknown. Source material: blood, either unsorted or a sorted T cell fraction (not recorded which). The source is a male donor with ankylosing spondylitis.

This chain joins TRBV20-1 and TRBJ2-7; D is perhaps TRBD2 (6 bases). In germline, CDR1 is DFQATT, CDR2 SNEGSKA (reference sequence). CDR3 size: 13 residues. Deletions cut 7 bases from V and 2 bases from J, with 15 bases between. For the CDR3, the DNA is TGCAGTGTAGGGGACTTGGCGACCTACGAGCAGTACTTC. Residues: CSVGDLATYEQYF.

This clonotype was recorded a few times. The chain combines TRBV6-2 or TRBV6-3 with TRBJ2-1; 10 bases line up with TRBD1. V was clipped by 7 bases and J by 2 bases; unmatched bases: 5. The CDR3 has 15 residues. In germline, CDR1 is MNHEY, CDR2 SVGEGT. The CDR3 nucleotides read TGTGCCAGCAACTCCGGGACAGGGGCCTACAATGAGCAGTTCTTC. Translating gives CASNSGTGAYNEQFF.

In this sample, this clonotype turned up a few times. This rearrangement joins TRBV19 to TRBJ2-1; 7 nucleotides match TRBD2. Germline loops: CDR1 LNHDA, CDR2 SQIVND (reference sequence). The CDR3 totals 14 residues. V lost 1 base to trimming and J lost 6 bases; unmatched junction nucleotides: 3. The CDR3 sequence is CASSIVASGNEQFF. CDR3 DNA: TGTGCCAGTAGTATAGTGGCTAGCGGCAATGAGCAGTTCTTC. The full variable domain, in which reference TRBV19 and TRBJ2-1 provide the parts outside the CDR3, is DGGITQSPKYLFRKEGQNVTLSCEQNLNHDAMYWYRQDPGQGLRLIYYSQIVNDFQKGDIAEGYSVSREKKESFPLTVTSAQKNPTAFYLCASSIVASGNEQFFGPGTRLTVL.

In its sample, this clonotype was seen a few times. The chain is built from TRBV7-9 and TRBJ2-1, with D perhaps being TRBD1 or TRBD2 (5 bases each). The CDR3 contains 13 residues. Germline V lookup: CDR1 SEHNR, CDR2 FQNEAQ (reference sequence). Trimming removed 6 bases at V and 9 bases at J, with 15 bases between. Here the CDR3 DNA reads TGTGCCAGCAGACAAAATCCGGGGCTTGAGCAGTTCTTC. It specifies CASRQNPGLEQFF.

The chain links TRBV11-3 to TRBJ2-3, with a tentative D call TRBD2 (6 bases). Looked up from germline, CDR1 is SGHNT and CDR2 is YENEEA. The V end lost 1 base, the J end lost 2 bases, and 10 bases lay between the germline ends. The CDR3 runs 15 residues. In nucleotides, the CDR3 is TGTGCCAGCAGCTTAGGGACTACGGTCACAGATACGCAGTATTTT. Its protein product is CASSLGTTVTDTQYF.

This clonotype was seen a handful of times. The chain links TRBV12-3 or TRBV12-4 to TRBJ1-1, with 7 nucleotides matching TRBD1. This CDR3 region has 15 residues. The ends lost 5 bases at V and 0 bases at J; junction bases unmatched: 6. The chain's CDR3 is CASSPGGQLNTEAFF. CDR3 nucleotide sequence: TGTGCCAGCAGTCCAGGGGGACAGTTGAACACTGAAGCTTTCTTT.

The table lists this clonotype with a few counts. This chain uses TRBV12-3 or TRBV12-4 with TRBJ2-7, with 10 bases aligning to TRBD1. This CDR3 has 15 amino acids. V lost 2 bases, J lost 4 bases, and 5 bases stayed unmatched. As DNA, the CDR3 is TGTGCCAGCAGTTTATGGGACAGGGGAGGATACGAGCAGTACTTC. Encoded protein: CASSLWDRGGYEQYF.

This clonotype was counted a few times. The CDR3 region has the DNA TGCAGCGTTGCCAAAAGAGGGGGCGAGCAGTACTTC. It translates to CSVAKRGGEQYF. This chain connects TRBV29-1 to TRBJ2-7; D is perhaps TRBD1 (6 bases). V lost 4 bases, J lost 6 bases, and 13 bases lay in between. Germline CDR1 and CDR2: SQVTM and ANQGSEA. The CDR3 contains 12 residues.

The V gene is TRBV12-3 or TRBV12-4, the J gene TRBJ1-5; D not resolved. This CDR3 contains 15 residues. V was shortened by 6 bases and J by 1 base, with 13 bases between the two germline ends. CDR3 bases: TGTGCCAGCAGACCTGCCGAGGGCAGCAATCAGCCCCAGCATTTT. It encodes CASRPAEGSNQPQHF.

This clonotype showed up many times. The chain recombines TRBV12-3 or TRBV12-4 with TRBJ1-2; TRBD1 is a possible D gene (6 bases). With 6 bases removed from V and 1 base from J, the gap between germline ends came to 12 bases. The CDR3 extends over 14 amino acids. The CDR3 sequence: CASSSGTHNYGYTF. DNA of the CDR3: TGTGCCAGCAGCTCCGGGACACATAACTATGGCTACACCTTC.

In its sample, this clonotype was seen a few times. Here the CDR3 DNA reads TGTGCCAGCAGCCAGACAGAGGCCGGACGGAGCTACACCTTC. This codes for CASSQTEAGRSYTF. The gene calls are TRBV7-2 and TRBJ1-2, with a possible D match to TRBD1 (5 bases). V lost 5 bases, J lost 9 bases, and 19 bases lay in between. Germline V CDR1 and CDR2: SGHTA, FQGNSA. The CDR3 is made up of 14 amino acids. Full variable domain (rest looked up from reference TRBV7-2 and TRBJ1-2): GAGVSQSPSNKVTEKGKDVELRCDPISGHTALYWYRQSLGQGLEFLIYFQGNSAPDKSGLPSDRFSAERTGGSVSTLTIQRTQQEDSAVYLCASSQTEAGRSYTFGSGTRLTVV.

J is TRBJ2-7 and V is TRBV4-1; D ambiguous. There are 13 residues in the CDR3. The V and J ends lost 0 bases and 3 bases respectively, with 6 bases between them. Per the germline V gene, CDR1 is MGHRA and CDR2 is YSYEKL. The chain's CDR3 is CASSQDWVYEQYF. For the CDR3, the DNA is TGCGCCAGCAGCCAAGATTGGGTCTACGAGCAGTACTTC.

The chain is built from TRBV12-3 or TRBV12-4 and TRBJ1-6; unclear D gene. V was shortened by 1 base and J by 11 bases, with 15 bases between the two germline ends. This CDR3 spans 15 amino acids. Here the CDR3 DNA reads TGTGCCAGCAGTTTAGAGGCCGGGAATACGGCACCCCTCCACTTT. It translates to CASSLEAGNTAPLHF.

This sequence joins TRBV12-3 or TRBV12-4 and TRBJ2-4; D remains ambiguous. The V end was cut by 8 bases, the J end by 7 bases, with 18 bases between. This CDR3 is built from 14 residues. The CDR3 DNA follows: TGTGCCAGCGGGCCGAGCTGGGCACGTAACATTCAGTACTTC. Amino acids: CASGPSWARNIQYF.

The chain employs TRBV25-1 and TRBJ2-3; 7 positions agree with TRBD1. Germline CDR1 reads MGHDK; CDR2 reads SYGVNS. This CDR3 has 14 residues. After removal of 3 bases from V and 2 bases from J, the junction contained 2 bases not matched to a gene. Here the CDR3 DNA reads TGTGCCAGCAGTGAGACAGGGACCACAGATACGCAGTATTTT. Protein product: CASSETGTTDTQYF.

The V and J genes are TRBV2 and TRBJ1-4; unclear D gene. This CDR3 contains 15 residues. V was clipped by 6 bases and J by 3 bases, with 14 bases between them. Germline V gene lookup returns CDR1 SNHLY and CDR2 FYNNEI. CDR3 region: CASSPAGAPNEKLFF. CDR3 sequence (DNA): TGTGCCAGCAGCCCCGCGGGTGCACCTAATGAAAAACTGTTTTTT.

There are many counts of this clonotype. The CDR3 loop is CSARAPRVTTEAFF. The CDR3 nucleotides are TGCAGTGCTAGAGCGCCCAGGGTGACCACTGAAGCTTTCTTT. The V call is TRBV20-1, the J call TRBJ1-1; D is perhaps TRBD1 (5 bases). This CDR3 region has 14 residues. CDR1 is DFQATT and CDR2 is SNEGSKA in the germline V gene (reference sequence). Trimming pared 1 base from V and 4 bases from J, leaving 13 bases between.

This clonotype showed up just once. V usage is TRBV29-1 and J usage is TRBJ2-3; TRBD2 might be the D (7 bases). Germline V gives CDR1 SQVTM, CDR2 ANQGSEA. The germline V and J ends were trimmed by 1 base and 6 bases, with 11 bases remaining between them. The CDR3 runs to 13 residues. Here the CDR3 reads CSVEGGGIDTQYF. In DNA, the CDR3 is TGCAGCGTTGAAGGGGGGGGCATTGATACGCAGTATTTT.

This clonotype was seen only a few times. The V call is TRBV20-1, the J call TRBJ2-1, with D perhaps matching TRBD2 (5 bases). Germline V CDR1 and CDR2: DFQATT, SNEGSKA (reference sequence). The CDR3 extends over 13 amino acids. V shed 6 bases and J shed 2 bases, with 11 bases lying between them. The CDR3 coding sequence is TGCAGTGCCCGTACTAGGGCCTACAATGAGCAGTTCTTC. It codes for CSARTRAYNEQFF.

V is TRBV4-1 and J is TRBJ2-2; tentatively, D is TRBD1 (5 bases). CDR3 length equals 15 residues. The germline gives CDR1 MGHRA, CDR2 YSYEKL. Trimming shortened V by 4 bases and J by 5 bases, and 14 bases separated the two germline ends. This chain's CDR3 is CASSPRDALTGELFF. Written as DNA, the CDR3 is TGCGCCAGCAGCCCCAGGGATGCCCTAACCGGGGAGCTGTTTTTT.

The table lists this clonotype with a few counts. The gene calls are TRBV20-1 and TRBJ2-3; 7 bases line up with TRBD1. V shed 6 bases and J 0 bases; nucleotides not matched to a gene: 6. Germline V CDR1 and CDR2: DFQATT, SNEGSKA (reference sequence). This CDR3 comprises 14 residues. CDR3 DNA: TGCAGTGCACGCGGACAGGAAAGCACAGATACGCAGTATTTT. It translates to CSARGQESTDTQYF.

This clonotype was counted only a few times. The rearrangement links TRBV11-2 to TRBJ2-4; D possibly uses TRBD1 or TRBD2 (5 bases each). Between the trimmed V and J ends, which lost 2 bases and 8 bases, there was a span of 10 bases. This CDR3 comprises 13 residues. CDR1 SGHAT and CDR2 FQNNGV come from the germline V gene. The DNA of the CDR3 is TGTGCCAGCAGCTTATCAGGGACGGACATTCAGTACTTC. Its translation is CASSLSGTDIQYF. Supplemented by reference TRBV11-2 and TRBJ2-4, the full variable domain reads EAGVAQSPRYKIIEKRQSVAFWCNPISGHATLYWYQQILGQGPKLLIQFQNNGVVDDSQLPKDRFSAERLKGVDSTLKIQPAKLEDSAVYLCASSLSGTDIQYFGAGTRLSVL.

The V call is TRBV29-1, the J call TRBJ2-2; no reliable D call. The CDR3 is made up of 12 amino acids. V dropped 5 bases and J dropped 6 bases, with 10 bases sitting between them. Germline assignment: CDR1 SQVTM and CDR2 ANQGSEA. This CDR3 reads CSVYDGPGELFF. Here the CDR3 DNA reads TGCAGCGTTTATGACGGACCCGGGGAGCTGTTTTTT.

The V and J genes are TRBV5-1 and TRBJ1-2; D is ambiguous. Germline V gene sequence: CDR1 SGHRS, CDR2 YFSETQ. CDR3 length: 14 residues. V lost 0 bases and J lost 0, with 6 bases in between. The CDR3 loop is CASSLESANYGYTF. Here the CDR3 DNA reads TGCGCCAGCAGCTTGGAGTCAGCTAACTATGGCTACACCTTC.

This clonotype occurred a few times. The chain couples TRBV12-5 to TRBJ2-2; no reliable D call. Trimming left V 7 bases short and J 6 bases short, with 6 bases between. This CDR3 region has 11 residues. CDR1 is LGHNT, CDR2 FRNRAP, per germline. In nucleotides, the CDR3 is TGTGCTAGTGCCCTCTCCGGGGAGCTGTTTTTT. This sequence encodes CASALSGELFF.

This chain joins TRBV28 and TRBJ2-1; perhaps TRBD2 as D (6 bases). V was shortened by 6 bases and J by 0 bases, with 9 bases between the two germline ends. The CDR3 extends over 14 amino acids. The germline V gene has CDR1 MDHEN and CDR2 SYDVKM. CDR3 nucleotides: TGTGCCAGCAGGAGACTAGACTCCTACAATGAGCAGTTCTTC. Translating it yields CASRRLDSYNEQFF.